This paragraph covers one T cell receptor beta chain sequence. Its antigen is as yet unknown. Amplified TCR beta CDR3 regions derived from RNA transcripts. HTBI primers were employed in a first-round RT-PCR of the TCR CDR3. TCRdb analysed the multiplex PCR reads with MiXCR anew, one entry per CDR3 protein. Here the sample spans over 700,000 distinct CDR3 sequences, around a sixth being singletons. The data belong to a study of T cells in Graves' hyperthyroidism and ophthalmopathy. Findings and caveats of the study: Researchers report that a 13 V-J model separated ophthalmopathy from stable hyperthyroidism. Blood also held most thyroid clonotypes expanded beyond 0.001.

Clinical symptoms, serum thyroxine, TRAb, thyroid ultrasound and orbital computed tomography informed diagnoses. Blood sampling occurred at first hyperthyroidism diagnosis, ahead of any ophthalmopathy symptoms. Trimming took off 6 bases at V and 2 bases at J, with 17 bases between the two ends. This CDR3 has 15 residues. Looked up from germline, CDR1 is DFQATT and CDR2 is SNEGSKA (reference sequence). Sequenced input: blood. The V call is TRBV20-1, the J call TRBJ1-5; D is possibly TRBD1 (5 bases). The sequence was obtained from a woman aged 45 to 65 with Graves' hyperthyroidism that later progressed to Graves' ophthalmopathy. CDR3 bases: TGCAGTGCGACTCAACAGGCCGGAGGCAATCAGCCCCAGCATTTT. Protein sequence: CSATQQAGGNQPQHF.